In this sample, the clone carrying this T cell receptor beta chain turned up a few times. Via MiXCR, TCRdb re-called the 5' RACE reads, giving one row per CDR3 protein. Of tens of thousands of distinct CDR3 sequences in the sample, approximately 10% were seen once. This sample is part of a study of early T cells in non-severe SARS-CoV-2 infection. Trimming took off 4 bases at V and 1 base at J, with 11 bases between the two ends. Germline CDR1 reads SGHRS; CDR2 reads YFSETQ. This CDR3 spans 14 amino acids. The chain carries TRBV5-1 and TRBJ1-1; TRBD1 is a possible D gene (5 bases). Sequenced material: whole blood. The receptor was isolated from an adult who was a healthcare worker with PCR-confirmed SARS-CoV-2 infection or an uninfected control (not recorded which). CDR3 DNA: TGCGCCAGCAGCCAGGGTCCAGCGAACACTGAAGCTTTCTTT. This sequence encodes CASSQGPANTEAFF.